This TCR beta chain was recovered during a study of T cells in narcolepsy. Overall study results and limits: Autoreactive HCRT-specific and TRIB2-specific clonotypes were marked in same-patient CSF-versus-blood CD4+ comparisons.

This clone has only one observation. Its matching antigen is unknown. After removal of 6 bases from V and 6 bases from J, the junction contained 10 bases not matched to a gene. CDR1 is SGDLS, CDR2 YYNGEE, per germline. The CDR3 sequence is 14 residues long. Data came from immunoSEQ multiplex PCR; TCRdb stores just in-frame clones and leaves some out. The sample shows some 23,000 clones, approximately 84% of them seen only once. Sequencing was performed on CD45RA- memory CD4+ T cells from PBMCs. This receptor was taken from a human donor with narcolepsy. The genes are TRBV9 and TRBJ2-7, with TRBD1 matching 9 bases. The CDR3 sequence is CASTPGQGFFEQYF. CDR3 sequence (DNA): TGTGCCAGCACCCCCGGACAGGGGTTTTTCGAGCAGTACTTC.